The text below deals with one T cell receptor beta chain. Its antigen is unidentified. TCRdb analysed the multiplex PCR reads with MiXCR anew, one entry per CDR3 protein. The table records hundreds of distinct CDR3 sequences, around 32% of them present only once. Whole-study findings and limits: Tumor-infiltrating Treg TCR alpha and beta sequences overlapped most with tumor naive CD4+ T cells, then blood naive. The TCR gene usage of tumor memory CD4+ T cells clustered together with blood and lymph node memory CD4+ cells and with lymph node naive CD4+ cells.

The sorted Tregs were CD4+CD25+CD127-/low cells. The sequenced sample was tumor-infiltrating Tregs sorted from the breast tumor. This clonotype was obtained from a female donor with breast cancer.

This CDR3 reads CASSSRTTIYGYTF. The CDR3 DNA follows: TGTGCCAGCAGTTCCCGGACAACCATCTATGGCTACACCTTC. The chain is built from TRBV12-3 or TRBV12-4 and TRBJ1-2; TRBD1 might be the D (5 bases). With 4 bases removed from V and 4 bases from J, the gap between germline ends came to 13 bases. The CDR3 has 14 residues.